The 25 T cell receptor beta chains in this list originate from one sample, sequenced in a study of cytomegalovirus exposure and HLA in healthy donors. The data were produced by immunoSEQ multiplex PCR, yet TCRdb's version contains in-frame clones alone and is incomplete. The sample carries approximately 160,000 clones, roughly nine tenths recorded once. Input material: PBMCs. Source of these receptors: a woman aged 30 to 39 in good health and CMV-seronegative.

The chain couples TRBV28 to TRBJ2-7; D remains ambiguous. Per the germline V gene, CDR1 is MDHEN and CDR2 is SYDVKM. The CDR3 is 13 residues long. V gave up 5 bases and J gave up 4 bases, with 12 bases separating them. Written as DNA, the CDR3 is TGTGCCAGCAGTCCAATCGGTGTTTACGAGCAGTACTTC. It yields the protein CASSPIGVYEQYF.

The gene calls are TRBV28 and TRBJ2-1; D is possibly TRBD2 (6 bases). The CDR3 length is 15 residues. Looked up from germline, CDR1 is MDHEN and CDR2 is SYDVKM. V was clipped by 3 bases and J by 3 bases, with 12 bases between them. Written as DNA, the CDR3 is TGTGCCAGCAGTTTCCGGGACTCCCACTACAATGAGCAGTTCTTC. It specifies CASSFRDSHYNEQFF.

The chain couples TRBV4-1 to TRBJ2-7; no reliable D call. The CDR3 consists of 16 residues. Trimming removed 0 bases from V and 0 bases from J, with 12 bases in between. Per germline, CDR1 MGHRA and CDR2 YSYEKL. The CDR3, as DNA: TGCGCCAGCAGCCAAGATCGCGTCGAGCTCTCCTACGAGCAGTACTTC. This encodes CASSQDRVELSYEQYF.

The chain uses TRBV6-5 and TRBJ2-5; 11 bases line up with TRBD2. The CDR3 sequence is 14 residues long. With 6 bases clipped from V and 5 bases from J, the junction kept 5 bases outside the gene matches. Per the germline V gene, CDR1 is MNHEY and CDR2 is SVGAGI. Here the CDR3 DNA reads TGTGCCAGCAGGGGTAGCGGGAGGGCGGAGACCCAGTACTTC. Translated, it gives CASRGSGRAETQYF.

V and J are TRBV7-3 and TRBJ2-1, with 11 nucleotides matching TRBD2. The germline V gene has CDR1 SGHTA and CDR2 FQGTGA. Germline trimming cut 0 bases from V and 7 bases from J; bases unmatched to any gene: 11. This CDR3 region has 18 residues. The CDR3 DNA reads TGTGCCAGCAGCTTAACGCCTAGCGGGGGGCCCTTTTGGAATGAGCAGTTCTTC. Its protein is CASSLTPSGGPFWNEQFF.

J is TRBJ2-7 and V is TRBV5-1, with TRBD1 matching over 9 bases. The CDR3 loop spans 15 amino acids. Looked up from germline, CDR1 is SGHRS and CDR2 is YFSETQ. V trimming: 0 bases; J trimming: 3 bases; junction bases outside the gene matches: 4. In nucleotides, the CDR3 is TGCGCCAGCAGCTTGGCCCGGGACAGGGTCTACGAGCAGTACTTC. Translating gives CASSLARDRVYEQYF.

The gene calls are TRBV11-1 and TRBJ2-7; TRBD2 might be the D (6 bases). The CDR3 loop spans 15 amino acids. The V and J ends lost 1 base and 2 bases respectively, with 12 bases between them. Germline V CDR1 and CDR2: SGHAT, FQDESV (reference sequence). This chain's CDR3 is CASSLGREIPYEQYF. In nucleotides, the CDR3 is TGTGCCAGCAGCTTAGGGCGGGAAATCCCCTACGAGCAGTACTTC.

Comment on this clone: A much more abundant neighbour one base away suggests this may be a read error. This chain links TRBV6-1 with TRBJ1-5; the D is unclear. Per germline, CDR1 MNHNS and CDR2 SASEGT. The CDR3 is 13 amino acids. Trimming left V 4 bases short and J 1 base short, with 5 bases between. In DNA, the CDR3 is TGTGCCAGCAGTGGAGACAGCAATCAGCCCCAGCATTTT. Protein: CASSGDSNQPQHF.

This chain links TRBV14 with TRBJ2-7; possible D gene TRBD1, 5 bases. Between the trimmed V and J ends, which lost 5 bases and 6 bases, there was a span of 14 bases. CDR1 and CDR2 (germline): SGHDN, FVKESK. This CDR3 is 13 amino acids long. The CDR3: CASSTLRGFEQYF. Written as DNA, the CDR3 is TGTGCCAGCAGCACGCTAAGGGGTTTCGAGCAGTACTTC.

The CDR3 sequence is CASSSGYGYTF. CDR3 in DNA: TGTGCCAGCAGCTCAGGCTATGGCTACACCTTC. The rearrangement uses TRBV7-9 and TRBJ1-2; D is undetermined. Germline V CDR1 and CDR2: SEHNR, FQNEAQ (reference sequence). The CDR3 extends over 11 amino acids. V lost 4 bases and J lost 4, with 4 bases in between.

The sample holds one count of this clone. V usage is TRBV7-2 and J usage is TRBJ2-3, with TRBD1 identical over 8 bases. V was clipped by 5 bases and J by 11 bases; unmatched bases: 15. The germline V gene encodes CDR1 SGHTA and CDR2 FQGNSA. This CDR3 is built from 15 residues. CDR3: CASSRFGQGNLKQYF. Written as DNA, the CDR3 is TGTGCCAGCAGCCGATTTGGACAGGGAAACTTAAAGCAGTATTTT.

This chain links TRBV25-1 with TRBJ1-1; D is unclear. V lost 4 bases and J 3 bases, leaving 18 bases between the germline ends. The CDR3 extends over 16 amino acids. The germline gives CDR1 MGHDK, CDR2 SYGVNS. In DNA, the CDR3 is TGTGCCAGCAGTGGAAACGGGATCGCGGTGTACACTGAAGCTTTCTTT. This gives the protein CASSGNGIAVYTEAFF.

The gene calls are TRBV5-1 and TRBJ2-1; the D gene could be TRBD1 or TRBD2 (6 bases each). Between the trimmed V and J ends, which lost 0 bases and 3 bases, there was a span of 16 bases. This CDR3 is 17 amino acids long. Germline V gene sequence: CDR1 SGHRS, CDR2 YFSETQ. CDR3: CASSLVPGAELYNEQFF. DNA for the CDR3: TGCGCCAGCAGCTTGGTACCGGGGGCTGAACTCTACAATGAGCAGTTCTTC.

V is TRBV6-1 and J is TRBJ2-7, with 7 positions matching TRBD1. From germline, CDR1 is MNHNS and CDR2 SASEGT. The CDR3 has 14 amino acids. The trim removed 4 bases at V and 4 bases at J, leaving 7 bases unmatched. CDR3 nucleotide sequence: TGTGCCAGCAGTGGATTGCCACAGGGGTACGAGCAGTACTTC. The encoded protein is CASSGLPQGYEQYF.

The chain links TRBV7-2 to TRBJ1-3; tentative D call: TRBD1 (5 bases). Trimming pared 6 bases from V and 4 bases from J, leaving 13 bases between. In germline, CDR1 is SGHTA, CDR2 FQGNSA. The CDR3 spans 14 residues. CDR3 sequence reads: CASSQAGLGNTIYF. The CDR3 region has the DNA TGTGCCAGCAGTCAAGCAGGGTTAGGAAACACCATATATTTT.

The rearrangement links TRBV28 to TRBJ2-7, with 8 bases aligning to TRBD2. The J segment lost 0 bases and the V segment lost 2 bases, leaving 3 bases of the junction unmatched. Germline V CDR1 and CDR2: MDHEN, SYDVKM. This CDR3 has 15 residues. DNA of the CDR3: TGTGCCAGCAGTTTAGGTAGCGGGGTCTCCTACGAGCAGTACTTC. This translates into CASSLGSGVSYEQYF.

The DNA for the CDR3 is TGCGCCAGCAGGTCCCGTCGCCTGGATCCCTCTACACCACCTTCCTACAATGAGCAGTTCTTC. It codes for CASRSRRLDPSTPPSYNEQFF. The J gene is TRBJ2-1, the V gene TRBV5-1; no firm D call. CDR3 length: 21 residues. Trimming stripped 5 bases from V and 1 base from J, with 31 bases between. In germline, CDR1 is SGHRS, CDR2 YFSETQ.

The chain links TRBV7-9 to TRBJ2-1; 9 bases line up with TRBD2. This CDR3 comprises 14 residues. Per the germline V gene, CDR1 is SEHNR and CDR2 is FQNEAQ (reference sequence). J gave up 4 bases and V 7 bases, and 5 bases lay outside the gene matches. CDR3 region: CASTLAGLYNEQFF. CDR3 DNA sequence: TGTGCCAGCACGCTAGCGGGACTATACAATGAGCAGTTCTTC. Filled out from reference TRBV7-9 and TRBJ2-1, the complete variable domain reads DTGVSQNPRHKITKRGQNVTFRCDPISEHNRLYWYRQTLGQGPEFLTYFQNEAQLEKSRLLSDRFSAERPKGSFSTLEIQRTEQGDSAMYLCASTLAGLYNEQFFGPGTRLTVL.

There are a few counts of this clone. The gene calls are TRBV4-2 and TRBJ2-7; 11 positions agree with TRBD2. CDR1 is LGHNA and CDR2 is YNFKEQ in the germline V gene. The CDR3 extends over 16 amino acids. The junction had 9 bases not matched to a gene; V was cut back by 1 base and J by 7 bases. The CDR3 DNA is TGTGCCAGCAGCCAAGTCACCGGGACTAGCGGCGGGGAGCAGTACTTC. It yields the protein CASSQVTGTSGGEQYF.

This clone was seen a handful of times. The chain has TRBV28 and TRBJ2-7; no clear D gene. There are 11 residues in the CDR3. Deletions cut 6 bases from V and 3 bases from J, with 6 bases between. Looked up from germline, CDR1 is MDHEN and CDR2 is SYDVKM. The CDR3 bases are TGTGCCAGCAGCCCGTACTACGAGCAGTACTTC. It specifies CASSPYYEQYF.

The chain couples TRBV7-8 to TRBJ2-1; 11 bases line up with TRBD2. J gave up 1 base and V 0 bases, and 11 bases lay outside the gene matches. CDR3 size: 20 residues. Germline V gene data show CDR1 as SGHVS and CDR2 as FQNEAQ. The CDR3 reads CASSLARASGRFDSYNEQFF. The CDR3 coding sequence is TGTGCCAGCAGCTTAGCGCGGGCTAGCGGGAGGTTCGATTCCTACAATGAGCAGTTCTTC. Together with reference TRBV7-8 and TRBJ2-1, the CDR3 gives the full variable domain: GAGVSQSPRYKVAKRGQDVALRCDPISGHVSLFWYQQALGQGPEFLTYFQNEAQLDKSGLPSDRFFAERPEGSVSTLKIQRTQQEDSAVYLCASSLARASGRFDSYNEQFFGPGTRLTVL.

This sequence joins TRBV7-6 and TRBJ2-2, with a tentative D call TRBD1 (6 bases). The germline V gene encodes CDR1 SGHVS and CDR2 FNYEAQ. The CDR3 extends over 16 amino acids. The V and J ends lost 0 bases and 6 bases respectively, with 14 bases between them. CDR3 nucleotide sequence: TGTGCCAGCAGCTTAGCGCGTCAGGGGAGCCCCGGGGAGCTGTTTTTT. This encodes CASSLARQGSPGELFF.

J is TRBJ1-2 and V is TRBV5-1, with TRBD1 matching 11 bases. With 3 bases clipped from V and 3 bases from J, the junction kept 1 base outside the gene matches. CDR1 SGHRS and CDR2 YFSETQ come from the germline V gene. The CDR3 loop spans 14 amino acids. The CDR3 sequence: CASSWTGGDYGYTF. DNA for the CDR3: TGCGCCAGCAGCTGGACAGGGGGCGACTATGGCTACACCTTC.

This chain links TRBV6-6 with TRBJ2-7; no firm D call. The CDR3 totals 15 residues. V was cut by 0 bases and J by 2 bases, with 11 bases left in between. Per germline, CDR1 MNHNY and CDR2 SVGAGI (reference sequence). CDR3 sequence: CASSYSATPTYEQYF. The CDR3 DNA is TGTGCCAGCAGTTACTCCGCGACACCTACCTACGAGCAGTACTTC.

The CDR3 spells CASSIVLSVHNEQFF. The CDR3 bases are TGTGCCAGTAGTATAGTATTGAGCGTCCACAATGAGCAGTTCTTC. The chain is built from TRBV19 and TRBJ2-1, with D hard to call. This CDR3 region has 15 residues. Germline CDR1 LNHDA, CDR2 SQIVND (reference sequence). The V gene lost 1 base and the J gene lost 5 bases, with 12 bases spanning the gap.